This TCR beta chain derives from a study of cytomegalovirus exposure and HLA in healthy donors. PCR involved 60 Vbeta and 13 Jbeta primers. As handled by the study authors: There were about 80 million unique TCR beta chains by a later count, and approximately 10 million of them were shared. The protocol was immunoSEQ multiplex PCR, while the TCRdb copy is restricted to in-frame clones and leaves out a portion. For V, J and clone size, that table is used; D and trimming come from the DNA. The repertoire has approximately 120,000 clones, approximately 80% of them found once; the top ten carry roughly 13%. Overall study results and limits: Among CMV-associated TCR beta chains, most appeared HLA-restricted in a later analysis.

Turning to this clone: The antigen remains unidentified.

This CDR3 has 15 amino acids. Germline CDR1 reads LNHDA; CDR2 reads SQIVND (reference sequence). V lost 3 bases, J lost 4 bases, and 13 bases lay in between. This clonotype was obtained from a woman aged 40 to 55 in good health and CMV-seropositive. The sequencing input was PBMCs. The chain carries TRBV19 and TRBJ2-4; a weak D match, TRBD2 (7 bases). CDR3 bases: TGTGCCAGTAGTATGGGGGGGCTTATTAAAAACATTCAGTACTTC. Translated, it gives CASSMGGLIKNIQYF.